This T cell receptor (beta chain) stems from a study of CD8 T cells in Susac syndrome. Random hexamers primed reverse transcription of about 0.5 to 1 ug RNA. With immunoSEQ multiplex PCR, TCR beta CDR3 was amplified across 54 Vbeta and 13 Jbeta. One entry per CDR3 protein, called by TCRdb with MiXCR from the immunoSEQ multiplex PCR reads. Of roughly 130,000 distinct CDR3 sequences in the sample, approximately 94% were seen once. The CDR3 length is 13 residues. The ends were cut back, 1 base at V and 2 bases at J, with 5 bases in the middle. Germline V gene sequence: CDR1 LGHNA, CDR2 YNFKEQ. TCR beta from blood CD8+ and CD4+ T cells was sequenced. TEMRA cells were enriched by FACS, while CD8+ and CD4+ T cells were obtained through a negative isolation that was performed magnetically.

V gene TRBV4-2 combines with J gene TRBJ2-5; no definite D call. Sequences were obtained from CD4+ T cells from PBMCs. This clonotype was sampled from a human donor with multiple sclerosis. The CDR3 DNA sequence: TGTGCCAGCAGCCAAGTTCCGCAAGAGACCCAGTACTTC. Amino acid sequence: CASSQVPQETQYF.